The 26 T cell receptor beta chains given below trace back to one sample, sequenced in a study of blood T cell repertoires in COVID-19. Sequencing was performed with immunoSEQ multiplex PCR; in TCRdb, only in-frame clones are kept and a portion is missing. The profile covers 310,000 or so clones, with about 87% appearing a single time and 1% to 1.5% taken by the ten largest. Sample: peripheral blood. These receptors originate from a man between 65 and 85 years old with acute or convalescent COVID-19.

The gene calls are TRBV20-1 and TRBJ1-1; D not resolved. Deletions cut 2 bases from V and 11 bases from J, with 12 bases between. This CDR3 spans 11 amino acids. In germline, CDR1 is DFQATT, CDR2 SNEGSKA (reference sequence). CDR3: CSARLKAWAFF. The CDR3 DNA sequence: TGCAGTGCTAGACTAAAAGCGTGGGCTTTCTTT.

The genes are TRBV30 and TRBJ2-3, with D perhaps TRBD2 (6 bases). In germline, CDR1 is GTSNPN, CDR2 SVGIG (reference sequence). This CDR3 has 15 amino acids. V was trimmed by 1 base and J by 6 bases, leaving 17 bases between them. CDR3 sequence reads: CAWSGLGSHADTQYF. The CDR3 bases are TGTGCCTGGAGTGGACTAGGGTCTCATGCGGATACGCAGTATTTT.

The gene calls are TRBV9 and TRBJ2-5, with D possibly being TRBD2 (7 bases). V gave up 5 bases and J gave up 5 bases, with 19 bases separating them. Germline CDR1 SGDLS, CDR2 YYNGEE. The CDR3 length is 15 residues. In DNA form, the CDR3 reads TGTGCCAGCAGTCCTGTGGGGGGGCTTCGGGAGACCCAGTACTTC. Its translation is CASSPVGGLRETQYF.

The chain couples TRBV28 to TRBJ2-7; 8 nucleotides agree with TRBD2. The CDR3 contains 13 residues. The V gene's germline CDR1 is MDHEN and CDR2 SYDVKM. The V segment lost 7 bases and the J segment 6 bases; nucleotides outside the gene matches: 8. CDR3 coding DNA: TGTGCCAGCACCAACCCCACTAGCGGCGAGCAGTACTTC. Its protein product is CASTNPTSGEQYF.

The chain joins TRBV10-3 to TRBJ1-6; 8 positions agree with TRBD1. CDR1 and CDR2 (germline): ENHRY, SYGVKD. This CDR3 region has 15 residues. Trimming cost V 2 bases and J 7 bases; bases outside gene matches: 4. CDR3 residues: CAISEPTGENSPLHF. The CDR3 nucleotides read TGTGCCATCAGTGAGCCGACAGGGGAAAATTCACCCCTCCACTTT.

The chain uses TRBV2 and TRBJ2-1; D is unresolved. The CDR3 covers 14 residues. The germline CDR1 and CDR2 sequences are SNHLY and FYNNEI. V lost 7 bases and J 0 bases, leaving 10 bases between the germline ends. The DNA for the CDR3 is TGTGCCAGCAACAGAGCAAGCTCCTACAATGAGCAGTTCTTC. Its translation is CASNRASSYNEQFF.

The chain employs TRBV5-4 and TRBJ2-7; 10 bases are a match to TRBD1. The CDR3 totals 14 residues. Trimming took 4 bases from V and 3 from J; bases not matched to a gene: 4. Germline CDR1 SGHNT, CDR2 YYREEE (reference sequence). The DNA for the CDR3 is TGTGCCAGCAGCAGCGGACAGGGGGACTACGAGCAGTACTTC. This codes for CASSSGQGDYEQYF.

J is TRBJ1-4 and V is TRBV7-9; 8 bases are shared with TRBD1. Unmatched junction bases numbered 4, after V lost 4 bases and J lost 0 bases. This CDR3 contains 16 residues. Germline lookup yields CDR1 SEHNR and CDR2 FQNEAQ (reference sequence). In DNA, the CDR3 is TGTGCCAGCAGCTCGACAGGGGAGGCAACTAATGAAAAACTGTTTTTT. Amino acids: CASSSTGEATNEKLFF. Supplemented by reference TRBV7-9 and TRBJ1-4, the full variable domain reads DTGVSQNPRHKITKRGQNVTFRCDPISEHNRLYWYRQTLGQGPEFLTYFQNEAQLEKSRLLSDRFSAERPKGSFSTLEIQRTEQGDSAMYLCASSSTGEATNEKLFFGSGTQLSVL.

The chain joins TRBV3-1 (or the pseudogene TRBV3-2) to TRBJ2-5, with 9 bases matching TRBD1. With V trimmed by 0 bases and J by 4 bases, 3 bases remained unmatched. CDR1 LGHDT and CDR2 YNNKEL come from the germline V gene (reference sequence). The CDR3 covers 15 residues. The CDR3 region has the DNA TGTGCCAGCAGCCAAGATACAGGGGGCAGAGAGACCCAGTACTTC. It is translated as CASSQDTGGRETQYF.

The chain uses TRBV5-1 and TRBJ1-2; TRBD1 matches at 7 bases. The J segment lost 4 bases and the V segment lost 0 bases, leaving 0 bases of the junction unmatched. Germline lookup yields CDR1 SGHRS and CDR2 YFSETQ. The CDR3 runs to 13 residues. The CDR3 DNA sequence: TGCGCCAGCAGCTTGGGGGACAGCTATGGCTACACCTTC. This translates into CASSLGDSYGYTF.

The genes are TRBV11-2 and TRBJ1-1; TRBD1 aligns across 7 bases. CDR1 is SGHAT and CDR2 is FQNNGV in the germline V gene. The CDR3 runs 15 residues. The V gene end was trimmed by 5 bases and the J gene end by 4 bases; junction bases not matched to a gene: 10. CDR3 coding DNA: TGTGCCAGCAGCATCTTCCCAGGGGGTGGCACTGAAGCTTTCTTT. This gives the protein CASSIFPGGGTEAFF.

The chain couples TRBV5-1 to TRBJ2-5, with TRBD1 matching over 8 bases. Germline CDR1 reads SGHRS; CDR2 reads YFSETQ. The junction had 1 base not matched to a gene; V was cut back by 2 bases and J by 1 base. This CDR3 contains 14 residues. The CDR3 DNA follows: TGCGCCAGCAGCTTTGACAGGGGCCAAGAGACCCAGTACTTC. Its translation is CASSFDRGQETQYF.

As to this clone: This sample also contains other DNA sequences that code for the same CDR3. This chain links TRBV24-1 with TRBJ2-2, with 9 bases that match TRBD2. The germline gives CDR1 KGHDR, CDR2 SFDVKD. The CDR3 runs to 16 residues. The trim removed 3 bases at V and 4 bases at J, leaving 5 bases unmatched. The CDR3 DNA is TGTGCCACCAGTGATCCGGGACTAGCAGGCACCGGGGAGCTGTTTTTT. This sequence encodes CATSDPGLAGTGELFF.

This clone was seen once. V usage is TRBV7-2 and J usage is TRBJ1-5, with 10 bases fitting TRBD1. With 0 bases clipped from V and 2 bases from J, the junction kept 7 bases outside the gene matches. CDR3 size: 18 residues. Germline V gene data show CDR1 as SGHTA and CDR2 as FQGNSA. The CDR3, as DNA: TGTGCCAGCAGCTTAGCGGGGTACGGGACAGGGGGCAATCAGCCCCAGCATTTT. Translation: CASSLAGYGTGGNQPQHF.

This sequence joins TRBV6-5 and TRBJ1-2; D may be TRBD1 (6 bases). The CDR3 loop spans 13 amino acids. CDR1 and CDR2 from the germline V gene are MNHEY and SVGAGI. V lost 2 bases and J 2 bases, leaving 6 bases between the germline ends. The CDR3 loop reads CASSYQGNYGYTF. CDR3 coding DNA: TGTGCCAGCAGTTACCAGGGGAACTATGGCTACACCTTC.

The chain joins TRBV3-1 (or the pseudogene TRBV3-2) to TRBJ1-6; 7 bases line up with TRBD1. Germline lookup yields CDR1 LGHDT and CDR2 YNNKEL (reference sequence). The length of the CDR3 is 16 residues. With 2 bases clipped from V and 6 bases from J, the junction kept 7 bases outside the gene matches. DNA of the CDR3: TGTGCCAGCAGCCAATGGGACAGAGCGATTAATTCACCCCTCCACTTT. This translates into CASSQWDRAINSPLHF.

This sequence joins TRBV18 and TRBJ1-1; 8 positions match TRBD1. The J segment lost 4 bases and the V segment lost 2 bases, leaving 15 bases of the junction unmatched. Germline V gene lookup returns CDR1 KGHSH and CDR2 LQKENI. This CDR3 spans 18 amino acids. The CDR3 nucleotides are TGTGCCAGCTCACCAGGGAGAACAGGGGGGTTTGCGGGCACTGAAGCTTTCTTT. Translating gives CASSPGRTGGFAGTEAFF.

The V call is TRBV6-1, the J call TRBJ1-1, with TRBD1 matching over 8 bases. Germline V gene lookup returns CDR1 MNHNS and CDR2 SASEGT. The V segment lost 2 bases and the J segment 5 bases; nucleotides outside the gene matches: 1. This CDR3 spans 13 amino acids. The CDR3 protein is CASSEQGATEAFF. CDR3 nucleotides: TGTGCCAGCAGTGAACAGGGGGCAACTGAAGCTTTCTTT.

The rearrangement links TRBV19 to TRBJ2-7, with TRBD1 matching 7 bases. CDR3 length: 14 amino acids. CDR1 is LNHDA, CDR2 SQIVND, per germline (reference sequence). V lost 8 bases and J lost 0; bases outside the gene matches: 7. The CDR3 DNA follows: TGTGCCAGTGGACCCAGGGGGACCTCCTACGAGCAGTACTTC. Translation gives CASGPRGTSYEQYF.

The chain carries TRBV3-1 (or the pseudogene TRBV3-2) and TRBJ2-3; 14 nucleotides agree with TRBD2. Per the germline V gene, CDR1 is LGHDT and CDR2 is YNNKEL (reference sequence). V trimming: 5 bases; J trimming: 2 bases; junction bases outside the gene matches: 15. The CDR3 has 20 amino acids. The CDR3 reads CASSSHPGTSGGWDTDTQYF. The CDR3 nucleotides are TGTGCCAGCAGCTCCCACCCCGGGACTAGCGGGGGCTGGGACACAGATACGCAGTATTTT.

The chain joins TRBV5-4 to TRBJ2-3; weak D call: TRBD1 (6 bases). The length of the CDR3 is 17 residues. V shed 3 bases and J shed 7 bases, with 24 bases lying between them. Germline values: CDR1 SGHNT, CDR2 YYREEE (reference sequence). DNA for the CDR3: TGTGCCAGCAGCTATGGGTGGGGGCAGCGCACTGTCAATACGCAGTATTTT. Protein product: CASSYGWGQRTVNTQYF.

The table lists this clone with a count of one. The CDR3 DNA follows: TGTGCCAGCAGTTTACCTAGCGGGGGTAGGTTCTTC. It encodes CASSLPSGGRFF. The rearrangement uses TRBV28 and TRBJ2-1, with 10 bases aligning to TRBD2. CDR1 is MDHEN, CDR2 SYDVKM, per germline. Trimming cost V 2 bases and J 15 bases; bases outside gene matches: 4. The CDR3 loop spans 12 amino acids.

This chain joins TRBV7-2 and TRBJ2-7; the match to TRBD1 covers 9 bases. The germline gives CDR1 SGHTA, CDR2 FQGNSA. This CDR3 has 15 amino acids. V was pared by 4 bases and J by 3 bases, with 7 bases of the junction left unmatched. The CDR3 region has the DNA TGTGCCAGCAGCTCTTCCGGGACAGGGTTCTACGAGCAGTACTTC. Protein product: CASSSSGTGFYEQYF.

V usage is TRBV5-6 and J usage is TRBJ1-2; 7 nucleotides align to TRBD1. Germline CDR1 reads SGHDT; CDR2 reads YYEEEE. The V gene end was trimmed by 4 bases and the J gene end by 7 bases; junction bases not matched to a gene: 16. CDR3 length: 16 amino acids. Here the CDR3 reads CASSLWGRRGHGGYTF. CDR3 sequence (DNA): TGTGCCAGCAGCCTCTGGGGTAGAAGGGGGCATGGTGGCTACACCTTC.

The chain couples TRBV7-9 to TRBJ2-7, with D possibly TRBD2 on 5 matching bases. The CDR3 is 13 amino acids. Trimming took 7 bases from V and 1 from J, leaving 11 bases between them. CDR1 is SEHNR, CDR2 FQNEAQ, per germline (reference sequence). CDR3 DNA sequence: TGTGCCAGCAAGATATCGGGATCCTACGAGCAGTACTTC. This gives the protein CASKISGSYEQYF. The full variable domain, in which reference TRBV7-9 and TRBJ2-7 provide the parts outside the CDR3, is DTGVSQNPRHKITKRGQNVTFRCDPISEHNRLYWYRQTLGQGPEFLTYFQNEAQLEKSRLLSDRFSAERPKGSFSTLEIQRTEQGDSAMYLCASKISGSYEQYFGPGTRLTVT.

This clone has a handful of counts. The chain is built from TRBV7-8 and TRBJ1-3, with D uncertain. CDR3 length equals 15 residues. CDR1 is SGHVS, CDR2 FQNEAQ, per germline. V was clipped by 1 base and J by 0 bases, with 7 bases between them. The CDR3 DNA reads TGTGCCAGCAGCTTAGACTCCCGCTCTGGAAACACCATATATTTT. This sequence encodes CASSLDSRSGNTIYF.